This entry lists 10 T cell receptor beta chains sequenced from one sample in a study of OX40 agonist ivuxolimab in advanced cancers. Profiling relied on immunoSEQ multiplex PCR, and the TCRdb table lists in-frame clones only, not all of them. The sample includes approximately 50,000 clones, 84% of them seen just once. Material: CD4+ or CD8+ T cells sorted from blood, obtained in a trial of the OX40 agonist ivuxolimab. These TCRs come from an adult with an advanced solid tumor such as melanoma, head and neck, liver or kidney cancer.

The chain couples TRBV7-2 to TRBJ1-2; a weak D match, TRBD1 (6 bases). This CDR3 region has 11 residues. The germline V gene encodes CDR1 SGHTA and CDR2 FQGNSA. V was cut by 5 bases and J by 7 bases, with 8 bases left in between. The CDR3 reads CASSQGFGYTF. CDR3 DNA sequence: TGTGCCAGCAGCCAGGGGTTTGGCTACACCTTC.

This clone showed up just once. The CDR3 loop reads CASRPGGGSGANVLTF. The CDR3, as DNA: TGCGCCAGCCGACCCGGGGGCGGATCTGGGGCCAACGTCCTGACTTTC. The chain couples TRBV5-1 to TRBJ2-6; D tentatively fits TRBD1 or TRBD2 (6 bases each). V was pared by 7 bases and J by 1 base, with 15 bases between. Germline CDR1 is SGHRS and CDR2 is YFSETQ. This CDR3 is built from 16 residues.

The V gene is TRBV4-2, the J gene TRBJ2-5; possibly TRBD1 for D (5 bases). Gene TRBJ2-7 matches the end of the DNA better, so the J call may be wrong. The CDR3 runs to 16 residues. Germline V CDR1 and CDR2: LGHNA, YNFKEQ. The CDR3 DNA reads TGTGCCAGCAGCCAAGGGACACCTCAAAGCTCCTACGAGCAGTACTTC. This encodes CASSQGTPQSSYEQYF.

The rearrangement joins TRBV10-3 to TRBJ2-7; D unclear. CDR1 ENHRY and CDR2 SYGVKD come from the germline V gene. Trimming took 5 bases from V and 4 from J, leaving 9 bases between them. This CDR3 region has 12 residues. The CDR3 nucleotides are TGTGCCATCAGTAGGACCACGTACGAGCAGTACTTC. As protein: CAISRTTYEQYF.

This CDR3 is CASSEADSGKGEQFF. The CDR3 DNA is TGTGCCAGCAGTGAAGCGGATAGCGGGAAGGGTGAGCAGTTCTTC. The V gene is TRBV6-1, the J gene TRBJ2-1; 8 bases agree with TRBD2. Germline V gene sequence: CDR1 MNHNS, CDR2 SASEGT. V was clipped by 0 bases and J by 9 bases; unmatched bases: 7. CDR3 size: 15 residues.

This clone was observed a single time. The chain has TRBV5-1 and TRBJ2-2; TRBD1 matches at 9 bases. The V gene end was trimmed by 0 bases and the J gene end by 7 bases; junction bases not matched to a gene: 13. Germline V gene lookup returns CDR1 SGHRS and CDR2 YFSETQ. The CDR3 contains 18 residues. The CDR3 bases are TGCGCCAGCAGCTTGGATCATAACAGGGGGCGCGGCATCGGGGAGCTGTTTTTT. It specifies CASSLDHNRGRGIGELFF.

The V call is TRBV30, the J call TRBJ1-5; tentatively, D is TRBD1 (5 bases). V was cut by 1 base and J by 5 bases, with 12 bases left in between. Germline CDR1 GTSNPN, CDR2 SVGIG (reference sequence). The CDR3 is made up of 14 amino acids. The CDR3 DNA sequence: TGTGCCTGGAGTGGCTTGGGGCCCTATCAGCCCCAGCATTTT. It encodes CAWSGLGPYQPQHF.

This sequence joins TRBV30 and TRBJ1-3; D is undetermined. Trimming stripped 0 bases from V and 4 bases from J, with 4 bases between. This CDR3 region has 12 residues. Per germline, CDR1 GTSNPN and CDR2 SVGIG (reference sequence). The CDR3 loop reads CAWSVVGNTIYF. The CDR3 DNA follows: TGTGCCTGGAGTGTAGTCGGAAACACCATATATTTT.

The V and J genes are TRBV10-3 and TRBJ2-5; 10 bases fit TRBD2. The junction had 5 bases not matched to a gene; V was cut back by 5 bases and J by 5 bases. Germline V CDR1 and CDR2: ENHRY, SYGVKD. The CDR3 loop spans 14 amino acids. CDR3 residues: CAISRLAGHETQYF. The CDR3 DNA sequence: TGTGCCATCAGTCGACTAGCGGGCCATGAGACCCAGTACTTC.

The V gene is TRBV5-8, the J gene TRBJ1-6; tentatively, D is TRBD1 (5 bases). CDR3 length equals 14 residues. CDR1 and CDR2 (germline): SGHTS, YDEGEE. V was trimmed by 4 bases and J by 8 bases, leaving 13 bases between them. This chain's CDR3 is CASSPGRGYSPLHF. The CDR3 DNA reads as TGTGCCAGCAGCCCAGGGAGAGGTTATTCACCCCTCCACTTT.